Below, 27 T cell receptor beta chains from the same sample are listed, as sequenced in a study of tumor-infiltrating lymphocytes in primary liver carcinoma. TCR beta cDNA was reverse-transcribed from around 0.55 ug of total RNA. The reaction used a constant-region primer and ProtoScript II reverse transcriptase. Investigators got TCR beta libraries out of three nested multiplex PCR rounds, done with slightly modified ARM-PCR. In the first two PCR rounds, TRBV1-TRBV30 forward primers were paired with a C-beta reverse primer, and each round lasted roughly 9 cycles. TCRdb processed the multiplex PCR reads anew with MiXCR; each CDR3 protein has one entry. This table has about 200,000 distinct CDR3 sequences, almost 65% appearing once. Blood RNA came from unsorted whole blood; germline DNA was also extracted. Material for sequencing was peripheral blood. Source of these receptors: a woman in her fifties or sixties with primary liver carcinoma and hepatitis B virus infection.

The chain employs TRBV12-3 or TRBV12-4 and TRBJ2-5, with D uncertain. The ends were cut back, 4 bases at V and 5 bases at J, with 14 bases in the middle. The CDR3 totals 14 residues. The CDR3 is CASSSVLGKETQYF. The CDR3 nucleotides read TGTGCCAGCAGTTCCGTCCTAGGGAAGGAGACCCAGTACTTC.

This clonotype has ten or more counts. The J gene is TRBJ2-1, the V gene TRBV4-2; D gene uncertain. Germline loops: CDR1 LGHNA, CDR2 YNFKEQ. Trimming left V 0 bases short and J 0 bases short, with 18 bases between. The CDR3 has 19 amino acids. CDR3 in amino acids: CASSQDRPGLLSSYNEQFF. The CDR3 DNA is TGTGCCAGCAGCCAAGATCGGCCGGGTCTTTTGAGCTCCTACAATGAGCAGTTCTTC.

Concerning this clonotype itself: The junction shows a germline mismatch at one end, possibly a read error. The chain recombines TRBV11-2 with TRBJ2-3; TRBD1 matches 9 bases. The CDR3 loop spans 15 amino acids. Looked up from germline, CDR1 is SGHAT and CDR2 is FQNNGV. The CDR3 sequence is CASSPGTGQADTQYF. The CDR3 DNA follows: TGTGCCAGCAGCCCAGGGACAGGGCAGGCAGATACGCAGTACTTT.

V and J are TRBV11-2 and TRBJ2-1, with TRBD2 identical over 9 bases. CDR1 is SGHAT, CDR2 FQNNGV, per germline. The CDR3 is 15 amino acids. CDR3 in DNA: TGTGTCAGTGGCTCCCCCGGGACTAGCCTGGATGAGCAGTTCTTC. It translates to CVSGSPGTSLDEQFF.

This clonotype was seen more than once but under ten times. With a much larger clone just one base away, this may be a read error. The final CDR3 position lacks the conserved phenylalanine or tryptophan, pointing to a likely read error. This chain uses TRBV4-1 with TRBJ2-1, with D possibly matching TRBD2 (6 bases). V gave up 1 base and J gave up 8 bases, with 24 bases separating them. Germline lookup yields CDR1 MGHRA and CDR2 YSYEKL. The CDR3 runs to 18 residues. The CDR3 region has the DNA TGCGCCAGCAGCCAAGTGATTCTAGCGACTCCCCGTCGCGATGAGCAGTTCCTC. It encodes CASSQVILATPRRDEQFL.

Turning to this clonotype: At one boundary the junction diverges from the germline segment, which might be a read error. This chain uses TRBV7-7 with TRBJ2-2; D might be TRBD1 (7 bases). CDR3 length: 16 amino acids. The germline V gene has CDR1 SSHAT and CDR2 FNYEAQ (reference sequence). The CDR3 here is CASSLTQGGRPGELFF. The CDR3 DNA reads as TGTGCTAGCAGCCTGACTCAGGGGGGCCGACCCGGGGAGCTGTTTTTT.

The chain has TRBV29-1 and TRBJ2-5; D possibly corresponds to TRBD1 (6 bases). V gave up 4 bases and J gave up 14 bases, with 23 bases separating them. Germline values: CDR1 SQVTM, CDR2 ANQGSEA. The CDR3 runs to 13 residues. CDR3 residues: CSVGGRGKETLYF. The CDR3 region has the DNA TGCAGCGTTGGGGGGCGCGGTAAAGAGACCCTCTACTTC.

With respect to this clonotype: A read error may account for a junction end that differs from germline. The chain is built from TRBV4-1 and TRBJ1-2; D is ambiguous. Germline V gene data show CDR1 as MGHRA and CDR2 as YSYEKL. CDR3 length: 13 residues. The CDR3 spells CASGYDPNDGYTF. The CDR3 nucleotides are TGCGCCAGCGGCTACGACCCTAACGATGGCTACACCTTC.

Concerning this clonotype: This may come from a read error, since a much larger clone is one base off. This chain uses TRBV10-2 with TRBJ2-7; 8 nucleotides line up with TRBD1. Germline values: CDR1 WSHSY, CDR2 SAAADI. The CDR3 covers 17 residues. The CDR3 DNA sequence: TGCGCCAGCATCGAGAGGGGAGGACGGGACAGGAGGTACGAGAAGTACTTC. Its translation: CASIERGGRDRRYEKYF.

As to this clonotype: At one boundary the junction diverges from the germline segment, which might be a read error. The chain uses TRBV6-5 and TRBJ1-6; possibly TRBD1 for D (6 bases). This CDR3 has 17 residues. Germline CDR1 and CDR2: MNHEY and SVGAGI. The CDR3 loop is CTTYPRTVSSYYSPLHF. The DNA for the CDR3 is TGTACCACCTACCCCCGGACAGTGAGCTCCTATTATTCACCCCTCCACTTT.

Turning to this clonotype: One end of the junction does not line up with germline, which may come from a read error. The chain has TRBV11-2 and TRBJ2-6; tentatively, D is TRBD1 or TRBD2 (5 bases each). This CDR3 has 19 amino acids. Germline values: CDR1 SGHAT, CDR2 FQNNGV. The CDR3 DNA sequence: TGTGCCTGCAGCCCGGGGCAGTTCTGGGCTAGCTCTGGGGCCAACGTCCTGACTTTC. This codes for CACSPGQFWASSGANVLTF.

This clonotype was recorded at least ten times. The genes are TRBV6-5 and TRBJ1-1, with a weak D call TRBD1 (6 bases). Per the germline V gene, CDR1 is MNHEY and CDR2 is SVGAGI. Trimming stripped 8 bases from V and 5 bases from J, with 18 bases between. This CDR3 region has 14 residues. The CDR3 DNA follows: TGTGCCAGCCATACTACAGGGTTTTATACTGAAGCTTTCTTT. It is translated as CASHTTGFYTEAFF.

Comments on this clonotype: A read error may explain this, as a much larger clone is one base away. Because the CDR3 is missing its conserved closing phenylalanine or tryptophan, this is likely a read error. V is TRBV5-5 and J is TRBJ2-7; TRBD1 matches at 8 bases. CDR3 length equals 13 residues. Germline values: CDR1 SGHKS, CDR2 YYEKEE (reference sequence). The V gene end was trimmed by 7 bases and the J gene end by 2 bases; junction bases not matched to a gene: 5. The DNA for the CDR3 is TGTGCCAGCGGGGGACAGGAAACCTACGAGCAGTACTCC. Translation: CASGGQETYEQYS.

V gene TRBV28 combines with J gene TRBJ1-5, with 10 bases lining up with TRBD1. Germline trimming cut 2 bases from V and 8 bases from J; bases unmatched to any gene: 6. CDR3 length: 15 amino acids. The germline gives CDR1 MDHEN, CDR2 SYDVKM. The CDR3 nucleotides are TGTGCCAGCAGTTTACCCGACAGGGGGCGTGAGCCCCAGCATTTT. It translates to CASSLPDRGREPQHF.

The chain couples TRBV5-1 to TRBJ2-1; D may be TRBD2 (5 bases). V shed 4 bases and J shed 8 bases, with 13 bases lying between them. This CDR3 region has 13 residues. Germline V gene sequence: CDR1 SGHRS, CDR2 YFSETQ. The CDR3, as DNA: TGCGCCAGCAGCGTCGGGGATCGCGATGAGCAGTTCTTC. This sequence encodes CASSVGDRDEQFF.

This clonotype came up once. The CDR3 does not close with the conserved phenylalanine or tryptophan, likely indicating a read error. The rearrangement uses TRBV13 and TRBJ1-5; D call uncertain. CDR3 length equals 16 residues. CDR1 is PRHDT, CDR2 FYEKMQ, per germline (reference sequence). CDR3 DNA: TGTGCCAGCAGCTTAGTATCAGAGGGAAGCAATCAGTCCCAGCATTCT. This gives the protein CASSLVSEGSNQSQHS.

As for this clonotype: At one end, the junction sequence differs from germline, possibly due to a read error. The chain employs TRBV4-1 and TRBJ2-2, with 8 nucleotides matching TRBD1. The CDR3 runs to 17 residues. The germline CDR1 and CDR2 sequences are MGHRA and YSYEKL. The CDR3 DNA is TGCGCCAGCAGCCAACCACCGACAGGGGAAGGGACCGGGGAGCTGTATTTT. This sequence encodes CASSQPPTGEGTGELYF.

In its sample, this clonotype was seen a few times. This rearrangement joins TRBV6-2 or TRBV6-3 to TRBJ2-6; D remains ambiguous. The CDR3 spans 17 residues. Germline CDR1 MNHEY, CDR2 SVGEGT. V dropped 6 bases and J dropped 0 bases, with 15 bases sitting between them. Here the CDR3 DNA reads TGTGCCAGCAGAACCTATGGACGAAACTCTGGGGCCAACGTCCTGACTTTC. Encoded protein: CASRTYGRNSGANVLTF.

This clonotype was observed a few times. The germline gene is not matched at one end of the junction; a read error may be the cause. This chain links TRBV12-5 with TRBJ2-1; the match to TRBD2 covers 14 bases. The CDR3 extends over 14 amino acids. Germline CDR1 reads LGHNT; CDR2 reads FRNRAP. The CDR3 DNA reads as TGTGCTAGTGGGGGACTAGCGGGGGACAAAGAGCAGTTCTTC. Translating it yields CASGGLAGDKEQFF.

This clonotype was detected ten times or more. This sequence joins TRBV4-1 and TRBJ2-4; D gene uncertain. CDR3 length: 16 amino acids. V was trimmed by 0 bases and J by 1 base, leaving 10 bases between them. Germline V CDR1 and CDR2: MGHRA, YSYEKL. In DNA form, the CDR3 reads TGCGCCAGCAGCCAAGAACGAGGTCAGGCCAAAAACATTCAGTACTTC. This encodes CASSQERGQAKNIQYF.

This clonotype appeared a few times. This chain connects TRBV12-3 or TRBV12-4 to TRBJ1-2; perhaps TRBD1 as D (6 bases). V was pared by 5 bases and J by 7 bases, with 14 bases between. The CDR3 runs to 13 residues. In nucleotides, the CDR3 is TGTGCCAGCAGTCATCCAGGGGTTGGTGGCTACACCTTC. Translating gives CASSHPGVGGYTF.

The chain couples TRBV29-1 to TRBJ1-5; D gene unclear. Trimming pared 4 bases from V and 3 bases from J, leaving 7 bases between. CDR3 length: 12 residues. The germline gives CDR1 SQVTM, CDR2 ANQGSEA. In nucleotides, the CDR3 is TGCAGCGTTGTCGAATCCAATCAGCCCCAGCATTTT. It translates to CSVVESNQPQHF.

As to this clonotype: Because it lacks the conserved phenylalanine or tryptophan at the end, this CDR3 is likely a read error. The chain combines TRBV28 with TRBJ1-6, with D hard to call. Germline CDR1 and CDR2: MDHEN and SYDVKM. V gave up 8 bases and J gave up 3 bases, with 8 bases separating them. The CDR3 loop spans 13 amino acids. The CDR3 DNA sequence: TGTGCCAGCCGACAAGTCTATAATTCACCCCTCCACTCT. Protein sequence: CASRQVYNSPLHS.

With respect to this clonotype: The junction departs from germline at one end; a sequencing error may be responsible. The chain links TRBV11-3 to TRBJ2-2; 15 nucleotides agree with TRBD2. CDR1 SGHNT and CDR2 YENEEA come from the germline V gene. The CDR3 runs 17 residues. The CDR3 sequence: CASSPGLAGGNTGELLF. CDR3 nucleotide sequence: TGTGCCAGCAGCCCCGGACTAGCGGGAGGGAACACCGGGGAGTTGTTATTT.

On this clonotype: A much larger clone is a single base away; this may be a read error. This is likely a read error, given that the CDR3 carries no conserved phenylalanine or tryptophan at its end. V gene TRBV28 combines with J gene TRBJ2-5; D is possibly TRBD1 (6 bases). Germline assignment: CDR1 MDHEN and CDR2 SYDVKM. The CDR3 loop spans 15 amino acids. Trimming shortened V by 5 bases and J by 0 bases, and 13 bases separated the two germline ends. Here the CDR3 reads CASSLGGLYQETQYL. The CDR3 DNA is TGTGCCAGCAGTCTTGGGGGCTTGTACCAAGAGACCCAGTACTTA.

The chain links TRBV24-1 to TRBJ2-1; D might be TRBD2 (6 bases). Trimming stripped 6 bases from V and 4 bases from J, with 12 bases between. The germline CDR1 and CDR2 sequences are KGHDR and SFDVKD. The CDR3 is made up of 14 amino acids. The DNA of the CDR3 is TGTGCCACCAGTTACGCGGGACTTTACAATGAGCAGTTCTTC. Its translation: CATSYAGLYNEQFF.

For this clonotype: One end of the junction fails to match germline, which may point to a read error. The chain couples TRBV7-2 to TRBJ2-1; tentative D call: TRBD2 (7 bases). CDR1 is SGHTA and CDR2 is FQGNSA in the germline V gene. The CDR3 runs 14 residues. This chain's CDR3 is CASSWGGAHNGQFF. The CDR3 DNA is TGTGCCAGCAGCTGGGGGGGCGCGCACAATGGGCAGTTCTTC.